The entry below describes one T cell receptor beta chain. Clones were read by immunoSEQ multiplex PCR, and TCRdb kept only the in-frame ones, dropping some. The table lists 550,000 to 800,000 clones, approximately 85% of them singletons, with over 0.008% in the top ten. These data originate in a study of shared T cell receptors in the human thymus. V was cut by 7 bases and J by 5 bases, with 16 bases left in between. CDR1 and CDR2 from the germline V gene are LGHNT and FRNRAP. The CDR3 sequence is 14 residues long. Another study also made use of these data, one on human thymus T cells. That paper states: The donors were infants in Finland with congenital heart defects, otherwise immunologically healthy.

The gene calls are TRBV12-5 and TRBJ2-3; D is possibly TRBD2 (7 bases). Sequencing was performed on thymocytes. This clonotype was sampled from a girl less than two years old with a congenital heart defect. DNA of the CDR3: TGTGCTAGTGCCTGGGGGGAGGGGGTAGATACGCAGTATTTT. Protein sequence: CASAWGEGVDTQYF. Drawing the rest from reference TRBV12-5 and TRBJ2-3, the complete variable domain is DARVTQTPRHKVTEMGQEVTMRCQPILGHNTVFWYRQTMMQGLELLAYFRNRAPLDDSGMPKDRFSAEMPDATLATLKIQPSEPRDSAVYFCASAWGEGVDTQYFGPGTRLTVL.